This is a list of T cell receptor beta chains from one sample in a study of early stage breast cancer tumors. Some clones are missing from TCRdb's copy, which holds only in-frame ones; the method was immunoSEQ multiplex PCR. The repertoire holds 45,000 to 60,000 clones, with 80% to 95% as singletons. The material sequenced was blood. Receptor source: a person between 65 and 79 years old with breast cancer. CDR3s include the opening cysteine and the closing phenylalanine or tryptophan. D genes are given only for firm matches. The listing skips clone size in some rows; elsewhere it reads once, few, many or a size class.

V gene,CDR3 length,clone size,J gene,D gene,CDR3 DNA,CDR3 protein
TRBV5-1,11,.,TRBJ1-2,.,TGCGCCAGCAGCTCGGGCTATGGCTACACCTTC,CASSSGYGYTF
TRBV2,14,.,TRBJ1-5,.,TGTGCCAGCAGTTTTGGGCCTCGGGGTCAGCCCCAGCATTTT,CASSFGPRGQPQHF
TRBV10-3,14,.,TRBJ2-7,TRBD2,TGTGCCGCCGGGACTAGCGGGGGGTACTACGAGCAGTACTTC,CAAGTSGGYYEQYF
TRBV9,16,once,TRBJ1-1,TRBD1,TGTGCCAGCAGCACCCAAGAGACAGGGGCACGGGCTGAAGCTTTCTTT,CASSTQETGARAEAFF
TRBV6-1,14,.,TRBJ2-7,.,TGTGCCAGCACCCCAGGGGTCGGGTCCTACGAGCAGTACTTC,CASTPGVGSYEQYF
TRBV4-2,14,.,TRBJ2-7,TRBD1,TGTGCCAGCAGCCAAGCGCAGGGGGCCGACGAGCAGTACTTC,CASSQAQGADEQYF
TRBV7-2,15,.,TRBJ1-1,TRBD1,TGTGCCAGCAGCTTAGTACAGGGGGGGAACACTGAAGCTTTCTTT,CASSLVQGGNTEAFF
TRBV5-1,17,.,TRBJ2-2,TRBD2,TGCGCCAGCAGCTTGGCCGGTAGCGGGAGACAAACCGGGGAGCTGTTTTTT,CASSLAGSGRQTGELFF
TRBV20-1,11,.,TRBJ2-7,.,TGCAGTGGGCGCAGGGGTTACGAGCAGTACTTC,CSGRRGYEQYF
TRBV7-9,16,.,TRBJ2-2,TRBD2,TGTGCCAGCAGCCCCCCACCGAGACTAGCCACCGGGGAGCTGTTTTTT,CASSPPPRLATGELFF
TRBV14,13,few,TRBJ1-1,.,TGTGCCAGCAGCCAAGAGAGGTACACTGAAGCTTTCTTT,CASSQERYTEAFF
TRBV5-4,16,.,TRBJ2-5,TRBD2,TGTGCCAGCAGCTCACGTACTAGCGGGAGTCGTGAGACCCAGTACTTC,CASSSRTSGSRETQYF
TRBV7-9,12,.,TRBJ2-2,.,TGTGCCAGCAGCCCAAACACCGGGGAGCTGTTTTTT,CASSPNTGELFF
TRBV28,16,once,TRBJ1-2,TRBD1,TGTGCCAGCAGTGATCCTTCAGGGGGCGAAGGCTATGGCTACACCTTC,CASSDPSGGEGYGYTF
TRBV18,13,.,TRBJ2-7,.,TGTGCCAGCTCACCTGAGACTAGCTACGAGCAGTACTTC,CASSPETSYEQYF
TRBV19,15,.,TRBJ2-1,.,TGTGCCAGTAGTATCAGCGACAGCTCCTACAATGAGCAGTTCTTC,CASSISDSSYNEQFF
TRBV30,17,.,TRBJ1-1,TRBD1,TGTGCCTGGAGTGTATACACCGGGACAGTCCCGAACACTGAAGCTTTCTTT,CAWSVYTGTVPNTEAFF
TRBV5-1,11,.,TRBJ2-5,.,TGCGCCAGCAGCCTCCAAGAGACCCAGTACTTC,CASSLQETQYF
TRBV5-1,17,.,TRBJ1-5,TRBD1,TGCGCCAGCAGCCCTGGGGCCTGGACAGGGGGCAATCAGCCCCAGCATTTT,CASSPGAWTGGNQPQHF
TRBV5-1,14,.,TRBJ1-1,TRBD1,TGCGCCAGCAGTTCCAGGGGGCTTCACACTGAAGCTTTCTTT,CASSSRGLHTEAFF
TRBV6-5,16,.,TRBJ1-1,.,TGTGCCAGCAGTTACTCTTCGTCCGGAGGGGACACTGAAGCTTTCTTT,CASSYSSSGGDTEAFF
TRBV10-2,15,.,TRBJ2-2,.,TGCGCCAGCAGTGATGGTGGGGGGTACACCGGGGAGCTGTTTTTT,CASSDGGGYTGELFF
TRBV5-1,17,.,TRBJ1-1,TRBD1,TGCGCCAGCAGCTTGGCCGCCGGGACAGGGATGAGCACTGAAGCTTTCTTT,CASSLAAGTGMSTEAFF
TRBV5-1,15,.,TRBJ2-1,.,TGCGCCAGCAGCTTGGGGGATGGGGCGTACAATGAGCAGTTCTTC,CASSLGDGAYNEQFF
TRBV7-2,13,.,TRBJ1-2,TRBD1,TGTGCCAGCAGTAAAGACAGGGACTATGGCTACACCTTC,CASSKDRDYGYTF
TRBV10-3,13,.,TRBJ2-7,.,TGTGCCATCAGGGGGCTAGCGTCGGACGAGCAGTACTTC,CAIRGLASDEQYF
TRBV1,18,.,TRBJ2-5,.,TGCACCAGCAGGAGGTCCGGGACTAGCGGGAGAGCGGTGGAGACCCAGTACTTC,CTSRRSGTSGRAVETQYF